This TCR beta chain was identified during a study of CD8+ T cells in alopecia areata. V lost 5 bases, J lost 3 bases, and 7 bases lay in between. The CDR3 sequence is 11 residues long. The germline V gene encodes CDR1 DFQATT and CDR2 SNEGSKA (reference sequence). Sequencing used cDNA as its template, made by extracting RNA and reverse transcribing it. Some clones are missing from TCRdb's copy, which holds only in-frame ones; the method was immunoSEQ multiplex PCR. The table has about 140,000 clones, around 57% seen once. The source of this sequence is a human donor in good health. Sequencing was performed on CD4+ T cells sorted from blood. This chain joins TRBV20-1 and TRBJ1-1; no reliable D call. The CDR3 region is CSADGDTEAFF. CDR3 in DNA: TGCAGTGCTGACGGAGACACTGAAGCTTTCTTT.